The rows below give T cell receptor beta chains drawn from one sample of a study of cytomegalovirus exposure and HLA in healthy donors. Produced via immunoSEQ multiplex PCR; TCRdb's table is partial and in-frame only. Of about 150,000 clones listed, 86% are singletons. Sequencing used PBMCs. These TCRs come from a human donor in good health. The CDR3 runs from the conserved cysteine through the conserved F or W. Clone size is shown for a subset of rows, as once, few, many or a class of expanded clone.

j_gene: TRBJ2-7
len: 15
v_gene: TRBV5-4
abundance: -
CDR3aa: CASSQRTSGSGEQYF

j_gene: TRBJ1-2
len: 14
v_gene: TRBV2
abundance: -
CDR3aa: CASSGQGVNYGYTF

j_gene: TRBJ2-2
len: 13
v_gene: TRBV10-3
abundance: -
CDR3aa: CAISTSGTGELFF

j_gene: TRBJ2-3
len: 13
v_gene: TRBV15
abundance: -
CDR3aa: CATVGDVTDTQYF

j_gene: TRBJ2-7
len: 13
v_gene: TRBV6-5
abundance: -
CDR3aa: CASSLSGSYEQYF

j_gene: TRBJ2-6
len: 16
v_gene: TRBV5-1
abundance: -
CDR3aa: CASSLAGATGANVLTF

j_gene: TRBJ1-4
len: 15
v_gene: TRBV4-3
abundance: -
CDR3aa: CASSQDAGLNEKLFF

j_gene: TRBJ2-1
len: 18
v_gene: TRBV27
abundance: -
CDR3aa: CASSFGLAGGWMYNEQFF

j_gene: TRBJ2-7
len: 16
v_gene: TRBV5-6
abundance: -
CDR3aa: CASSLDRLQSSYEQYF

j_gene: TRBJ1-2
len: 11
v_gene: TRBV6-6
abundance: -
CDR3aa: CASHRGLGYTF

j_gene: TRBJ2-1
len: 14
v_gene: TRBV5-1
abundance: -
CDR3aa: CASRGRDFRNEQFF

j_gene: TRBJ1-2
len: 16
v_gene: TRBV10-3
abundance: -
CDR3aa: CAISEVLAGGAYGYTF

j_gene: TRBJ2-1
len: 17
v_gene: TRBV7-3
abundance: -
CDR3aa: CASSSGRARSSYNEQFF

j_gene: TRBJ2-7
len: 15
v_gene: TRBV5-1
abundance: few
CDR3aa: CASSHESRDLFEQYF

j_gene: TRBJ1-4
len: 15
v_gene: TRBV6-5
abundance: many
CDR3aa: CASSYGQGDFGKLFF

j_gene: TRBJ2-7
len: 15
v_gene: TRBV25-1
abundance: -
CDR3aa: CASSGTGAYSYEQYF

j_gene: TRBJ2-7
len: 14
v_gene: TRBV5-1
abundance: -
CDR3aa: CASSFAPTRDEQYF

j_gene: TRBJ1-3
len: 16
v_gene: TRBV6-6
abundance: -
CDR3aa: CASSPGQKFSGNTIYF

j_gene: TRBJ1-6
len: 13
v_gene: TRBV19
abundance: -
CDR3aa: CASSFAPSSPLHF

j_gene: TRBJ1-3
len: 16
v_gene: TRBV7-2
abundance: -
CDR3aa: CASSLDGTGSGNTIYF

j_gene: TRBJ2-5
len: 12
v_gene: TRBV11-3
abundance: -
CDR3aa: CASRGRDQTQYF

j_gene: TRBJ2-7
len: 17
v_gene: TRBV9
abundance: -
CDR3aa: CASSPASGSTVPYEQYF

j_gene: TRBJ1-3
len: 14
v_gene: TRBV5-4
abundance: few
CDR3aa: CASSLGGLPDTIYF

j_gene: TRBJ2-5
len: 14
v_gene: TRBV5-4
abundance: -
CDR3aa: CASSLDRGQETQYF

j_gene: TRBJ1-2
len: 15
v_gene: TRBV25-1
abundance: -
CDR3aa: CASSDMGHGNYGYTF

j_gene: TRBJ1-6
len: 16
v_gene: TRBV9
abundance: -
CDR3aa: CASSVDGSRGNSPLHF

j_gene: TRBJ2-7
len: 16
v_gene: TRBV11-3
abundance: -
CDR3aa: CASRKPGHQLTYEQYF

j_gene: TRBJ1-5
len: 17
v_gene: TRBV28
abundance: -
CDR3aa: CASSPPGTSVYNQPQHF

j_gene: TRBJ2-2
len: 15
v_gene: TRBV11-3
abundance: -
CDR3aa: CASSPGQGGTGELFF

j_gene: TRBJ1-5
len: 14
v_gene: TRBV6-1
abundance: -
CDR3aa: CACSVGGSNQPQHF

j_gene: TRBJ2-7
len: 15
v_gene: TRBV7-9
abundance: -
CDR3aa: CASSYDRQSSYEQYF

j_gene: TRBJ2-6
len: 14
v_gene: TRBV5-6
abundance: -
CDR3aa: CASSFGSGANVLTF

j_gene: TRBJ1-2
len: 16
v_gene: TRBV30
abundance: -
CDR3aa: CAWSRKTGEESNGYTF

j_gene: TRBJ1-5
len: 15
v_gene: TRBV6-1
abundance: -
CDR3aa: CANFSGVNSNQPQHF

j_gene: TRBJ2-1
len: 14
v_gene: TRBV7-2
abundance: -
CDR3aa: CASSLIPSYNEQFF

j_gene: TRBJ2-7
len: 15
v_gene: TRBV5-1
abundance: few
CDR3aa: CASSLVAGATYEQYF

j_gene: TRBJ2-1
len: 15
v_gene: TRBV6-5
abundance: -
CDR3aa: CASSSGGLGYNEQFF

j_gene: TRBJ2-3
len: 15
v_gene: TRBV4-1
abundance: -
CDR3aa: CASSQDAPSTDTQYF

j_gene: TRBJ2-7
len: 13
v_gene: TRBV19
abundance: -
CDR3aa: CASSWREGGEQYF

j_gene: TRBJ2-7
len: 14
v_gene: TRBV6-5
abundance: -
CDR3aa: CASSYPARTYEQYF

j_gene: TRBJ2-2
len: 11
v_gene: TRBV27
abundance: -
CDR3aa: CASSQRGELFF

j_gene: TRBJ1-1
len: 12
v_gene: TRBV29-1
abundance: -
CDR3aa: CSVDRGHTEAFF

j_gene: TRBJ1-4
len: 15
v_gene: TRBV5-1
abundance: -
CDR3aa: CASSLGTGKGEKLFF

j_gene: TRBJ1-1
len: 15
v_gene: TRBV5-6
abundance: -
CDR3aa: CASSLLGGSNTEAFF

j_gene: TRBJ2-5
len: 13
v_gene: TRBV5-6
abundance: once
CDR3aa: CASSLTSQETQYF

j_gene: TRBJ2-3
len: 15
v_gene: TRBV27
abundance: -
CDR3aa: CASSSAGASTDTQYF

j_gene: TRBJ1-1
len: 16
v_gene: TRBV6-5
abundance: -
CDR3aa: CASSSPGGMGYTEAFF

j_gene: TRBJ1-6
len: 12
v_gene: TRBV7-6
abundance: few
CDR3aa: CASSLADSPLHF

j_gene: TRBJ2-1
len: 14
v_gene: TRBV5-8
abundance: -
CDR3aa: CASRAGGRSHEQFF

j_gene: TRBJ2-2
len: 17
v_gene: TRBV27
abundance: -
CDR3aa: CASSPGLAGVGTGELFF

j_gene: TRBJ2-5
len: 15
v_gene: TRBV5-1
abundance: -
CDR3aa: CASSLGPFIQETQYF

j_gene: TRBJ2-7
len: 13
v_gene: TRBV5-6
abundance: once
CDR3aa: CASSFTTGRDQYF